The 29 T cell receptor beta chains in this list originate from one sample, sequenced in a study of CD8 T cells in Susac syndrome. Reverse transcription of roughly 0.5 to 1 ug RNA used random hexamers. TCRdb reprocessed the immunoSEQ multiplex PCR reads via MiXCR and lists one record per CDR3 protein. The table has 150,000 to 180,000 distinct CDR3 sequences, 90% to 95% seen once. The material sequenced was CD8+ T cells from PBMCs. The receptors originated from a human donor with multiple sclerosis.

V gene TRBV7-9 combines with J gene TRBJ2-5; 7 nucleotides match TRBD2. The CDR3 runs to 16 residues. V shed 8 bases and J 1 base; nucleotides not matched to a gene: 13. In germline, CDR1 is SEHNR, CDR2 FQNEAQ (reference sequence). CDR3 residues: CASSLFGTGGQETQYF. As DNA, the CDR3 is TGTGCCAGCTCCCTATTCGGGACGGGGGGCCAAGAGACCCAGTACTTC.

This clonotype was seen only once. V gene TRBV28 combines with J gene TRBJ1-5, with 9 bases that match TRBD1. Germline V gives CDR1 MDHEN, CDR2 SYDVKM. V shed 9 bases, J shed 0 bases, and the junction held 3 bases outside the gene matches. The length of the CDR3 is 14 residues. CDR3 region: CASTGGYSNQPQHF. The DNA of the CDR3 is TGTGCCAGTACAGGGGGCTATAGCAATCAGCCCCAGCATTTT.

V is TRBV12-3 or TRBV12-4 and J is TRBJ2-7; 7 bases align to TRBD2. With V trimmed by 3 bases and J by 0 bases, 2 bases remained unmatched. The CDR3 has 14 amino acids. The CDR3 DNA follows: TGTGCCAGCAGTTTTTCGGGGGGCTCCTACGAGCAGTACTTC. Translated: CASSFSGGSYEQYF.

The V call is TRBV9, the J call TRBJ2-7; 7 nucleotides agree with TRBD2. The CDR3 is 15 amino acids. V gave up 0 bases and J gave up 7 bases; unmatched junction bases: 10. Germline V lookup: CDR1 SGDLS, CDR2 YYNGEE. The chain's CDR3 is CASSVGAGPAREQYF. The CDR3 region has the DNA TGTGCCAGCAGCGTAGGAGCGGGGCCAGCGAGGGAGCAGTACTTC.

J is TRBJ2-5 and V is TRBV9, with a weak D call TRBD1 (6 bases). The CDR3 has 14 amino acids. V lost 3 bases, J lost 1 base, and 10 bases lay in between. Per the germline V gene, CDR1 is SGDLS and CDR2 is YYNGEE. CDR3 region: CASSGTETQETQYF. CDR3 DNA: TGTGCCAGCAGCGGGACAGAAACCCAAGAGACCCAGTACTTC.

V and J are TRBV12-5 and TRBJ2-1, with 7 bases aligning to TRBD2. The CDR3 extends over 12 amino acids. V trimming: 5 bases; J trimming: 8 bases; junction bases outside the gene matches: 3. Germline CDR1 is LGHNT and CDR2 is FRNRAP. This CDR3 is CASGPTSDEQFF. The CDR3 DNA sequence: TGTGCTAGTGGTCCAACTAGCGATGAGCAGTTCTTC.

This clonotype was observed a single time. V gene TRBV5-1 combines with J gene TRBJ1-1, with 9 positions matching TRBD1. Trimming at V came to 0 bases and at J to 4 bases, leaving 10 bases not matched to a gene. CDR3 size: 17 residues. The germline V gene encodes CDR1 SGHRS and CDR2 YFSETQ. The CDR3 DNA follows: TGCGCCAGCAGCTTGGTGGGGACAGGGATCCGGAGCACTGAAGCTTTCTTT. This gives the protein CASSLVGTGIRSTEAFF. Filled out from reference TRBV5-1 and TRBJ1-1, the complete variable domain reads KAGVTQTPRYLIKTRGQQVTLSCSPISGHRSVSWYQQTPGQGLQFLFEYFSETQRNKGNFPGRFSGRQFSNSRSEMNVSTLELGDSALYLCASSLVGTGIRSTEAFFGQGTRLTVV.

The chain has TRBV19 and TRBJ2-7, with D tentatively TRBD2 (5 bases). This CDR3 is built from 13 residues. Trimming shortened V by 5 bases and J by 5 bases, and 13 bases separated the two germline ends. Germline-derived CDR1 and CDR2 are LNHDA and SQIVND (reference sequence). The CDR3 is CASSHVVGDEQYF. The CDR3 DNA sequence: TGTGCCAGTAGTCACGTAGTCGGGGACGAGCAGTACTTC.

The gene calls are TRBV20-1 and TRBJ1-2; D perhaps matches TRBD1 (5 bases). Germline V gene lookup returns CDR1 DFQATT and CDR2 SNEGSKA (reference sequence). This CDR3 has 12 residues. V shed 4 bases and J shed 4 bases, with 10 bases lying between them. For the CDR3, the DNA is TGCAGTGCTACAGACAGTGTCTATGGCTACACCTTC. Translation: CSATDSVYGYTF.

This rearrangement joins TRBV5-6 to TRBJ2-7, with 10 bases lining up with TRBD1. This CDR3 has 15 residues. V dropped 5 bases and J dropped 1; count of bases not matched to a gene: 6. Germline-derived CDR1 and CDR2 are SGHDT and YYEEEE. CDR3 residues: CASRHRDRGSYEQYF. The CDR3 bases are TGTGCCAGCAGGCACCGGGACAGGGGATCCTACGAGCAGTACTTC.

The rearrangement joins TRBV29-1 to TRBJ1-1; D is possibly TRBD1 (5 bases). CDR1 and CDR2 (germline): SQVTM, ANQGSEA. The CDR3 consists of 16 residues. With 8 bases removed from V and 0 bases from J, the gap between germline ends came to 22 bases. The CDR3 protein is CSLWDPVSIMNTEAFF. CDR3 coding DNA: TGCAGCCTCTGGGACCCCGTTTCGATTATGAACACTGAAGCTTTCTTT.

The chain links TRBV30 to TRBJ2-7; 8 bases align to TRBD2. V shed 0 bases, J shed 6 bases, and the junction held 7 bases outside the gene matches. The CDR3 has 14 amino acids. Germline assignment: CDR1 GTSNPN and CDR2 SVGIG (reference sequence). CDR3 protein: CAWSVPGGAGEQYF. In nucleotides, the CDR3 is TGTGCCTGGAGTGTACCCGGGGGGGCGGGCGAGCAGTACTTC. The variable domain in full, with the rest retrieved from reference TRBV30 and TRBJ2-7, is SQTIHQWPATLVQPVGSPLSLECTVEGTSNPNLYWYRQAAGRGLQLLFYSVGIGQISSEVPQNLSASRPQDRQFILSSKKLLLSDSGFYLCAWSVPGGAGEQYFGPGTRLTVT.

The rearrangement joins TRBV20-1 to TRBJ2-7; TRBD1 agrees at 10 bases. The CDR3 length is 13 residues. Germline CDR1 reads DFQATT; CDR2 reads SNEGSKA (reference sequence). The junction had 6 bases not matched to a gene; V was cut back by 6 bases and J by 4 bases. The CDR3 DNA sequence: TGCAGTGCCAGGGGACAGGGGTTTTACGAGCAGTACTTC. It specifies CSARGQGFYEQYF.

This chain joins TRBV5-6 and TRBJ2-5, with D unclear. This CDR3 comprises 14 residues. The V gene's germline CDR1 is SGHDT and CDR2 YYEEEE. Trimming removed 4 bases from V and 0 bases from J, with 10 bases in between. Written as DNA, the CDR3 is TGTGCCAGCAGCCCCGGCGGCCACCAAGAGACCCAGTACTTC. It translates to CASSPGGHQETQYF.

The rearrangement joins TRBV9 to TRBJ1-1; 8 nucleotides align to TRBD1. CDR3 length: 15 residues. The V gene's germline CDR1 is SGDLS and CDR2 YYNGEE. V was pared by 4 bases and J by 1 base, with 6 bases of the junction left unmatched. CDR3 region: CASSSSGGANTEAFF. The CDR3 DNA sequence: TGTGCCAGCAGCTCCTCAGGGGGCGCGAACACTGAAGCTTTCTTT.

This sequence joins TRBV28 and TRBJ2-2; D might be TRBD2 (5 bases). The CDR3 loop spans 16 amino acids. Trimming left V 4 bases short and J 3 bases short, with 15 bases between. Germline V gives CDR1 MDHEN, CDR2 SYDVKM. The CDR3: CASSSLPGKDTGELFF. CDR3 nucleotide sequence: TGTGCCAGCAGTTCACTACCGGGGAAGGACACCGGGGAGCTGTTTTTT.

The V call is TRBV27, the J call TRBJ1-1; D is uncertain. This CDR3 region has 15 residues. The ends were cut back, 5 bases at V and 0 bases at J, with 13 bases in the middle. Germline V gene lookup returns CDR1 MNHEY and CDR2 SMNVEV (reference sequence). CDR3 loop: CASSAPDGLNTEAFF. The CDR3 bases are TGTGCCAGCAGTGCACCGGACGGCTTGAACACTGAAGCTTTCTTT.

The J gene is TRBJ1-1, the V gene TRBV7-9, with 9 bases that match TRBD1. The CDR3 spans 15 residues. V was clipped by 5 bases and J by 5 bases; unmatched bases: 9. CDR1 is SEHNR, CDR2 FQNEAQ, per germline (reference sequence). In nucleotides, the CDR3 is TGTGCCAGCAGCCCCCCCACAGGGGGCGGAACTGAAGCTTTCTTT. This encodes CASSPPTGGGTEAFF.

The chain joins TRBV6-2 or TRBV6-3 to TRBJ2-1; 12 nucleotides match TRBD2. The germline V gene has CDR1 MNHEY and CDR2 SVGEGT. The CDR3 runs to 17 residues. V dropped 2 bases and J dropped 5; count of bases not matched to a gene: 7. In DNA, the CDR3 is TGTGCCAGCAGTTACGGGCTAGCGGGGGGGCCCGACAATGAGCAGTTCTTC. It yields the protein CASSYGLAGGPDNEQFF.

This chain joins TRBV6-2 or TRBV6-3 and TRBJ2-3; 7 bases map to TRBD1. The CDR3 is made up of 14 amino acids. V lost 6 bases and J lost 2; bases outside the gene matches: 5. CDR1 and CDR2 (germline): MNHEY, SVGEGT. CDR3 region: CASRPQGITDTQYF. The CDR3 DNA reads TGTGCCAGCAGGCCACAGGGGATCACAGATACGCAGTATTTT.

The chain recombines TRBV27 with TRBJ2-1; unclear D gene. The V end was cut by 2 bases, the J end by 7 bases, with 9 bases between. The CDR3 spans 13 residues. Germline CDR1 MNHEY, CDR2 SMNVEV (reference sequence). CDR3 bases: TGTGCCAGCAGTTTAAGTCAGGCAAATGAGCAGTTCTTC. As protein: CASSLSQANEQFF.

V gene TRBV20-1 combines with J gene TRBJ2-7; D may be TRBD1 or TRBD2 (5 bases each). The CDR3 spans 12 residues. Trimming shortened V by 3 bases and J by 0 bases, and 6 bases separated the two germline ends. CDR1 and CDR2 (germline): DFQATT, SNEGSKA (reference sequence). This CDR3 is CSARGRSYEQYF. The CDR3 DNA reads TGCAGTGCTAGGGGACGCTCCTACGAGCAGTACTTC.

The chain couples TRBV18 to TRBJ2-1, with 7 bases aligning to TRBD2. This CDR3 is built from 16 residues. V trimming: 3 bases; J trimming: 2 bases; junction bases outside the gene matches: 7. Germline loops: CDR1 KGHSH, CDR2 LQKENI. The CDR3 reads CASSPRSGATYNEQFF. The CDR3 nucleotides are TGTGCCAGCTCACCGCGGAGCGGGGCCACCTACAATGAGCAGTTCTTC.

This chain links TRBV10-3 with TRBJ2-1; D gene unclear. V dropped 7 bases and J dropped 5 bases, with 6 bases sitting between them. The CDR3 spans 11 residues. From germline, CDR1 is ENHRY and CDR2 SYGVKD. The CDR3 region is CAITLNNEQFF. The CDR3 DNA sequence: TGTGCCATCACCCTGAACAATGAGCAGTTCTTC.

V and J are TRBV2 and TRBJ1-2; unclear D gene. CDR3 length: 10 residues. The V gene lost 4 bases and the J gene lost 5 bases, with 2 bases spanning the gap. CDR1 and CDR2 from the germline V gene are SNHLY and FYNNEI. CDR3 DNA: TGTGCCAGCAGTGGTTATGGCTACACCTTC. Its translation: CASSGYGYTF.

V gene TRBV20-1 combines with J gene TRBJ1-1, with 8 bases fitting TRBD1. In germline, CDR1 is DFQATT, CDR2 SNEGSKA (reference sequence). The CDR3 is 15 amino acids. J gave up 6 bases and V 1 base, and 10 bases lay outside the gene matches. The CDR3 loop is CSARGFRQGYSEAFF. DNA for the CDR3: TGCAGTGCTAGAGGTTTTAGACAGGGGTATTCTGAAGCTTTCTTT.

V gene TRBV27 combines with J gene TRBJ1-2, with D perhaps TRBD1 (5 bases). V lost 6 bases, J lost 3 bases, and 14 bases lay in between. CDR3 length: 14 amino acids. The V gene's germline CDR1 is MNHEY and CDR2 SMNVEV (reference sequence). The chain's CDR3 is CASRISTEYYGYTF. The CDR3 nucleotides read TGTGCCAGCAGAATTTCGACAGAATACTATGGCTACACCTTC.

V usage is TRBV20-1 and J usage is TRBJ1-1; D is possibly TRBD1 (5 bases). Between the trimmed V and J ends, which lost 0 bases and 4 bases, there was a span of 9 bases. The CDR3 is 13 residues long. Germline CDR1 and CDR2: DFQATT and SNEGSKA (reference sequence). CDR3 protein: CSAREGLGTEAFF. CDR3 nucleotides: TGCAGTGCTAGAGAGGGGCTGGGCACTGAAGCTTTCTTT.

The chain uses TRBV5-1 and TRBJ2-7, with 7 bases fitting TRBD1. The CDR3 consists of 11 residues. Germline V gives CDR1 SGHRS, CDR2 YFSETQ. The junction had 7 bases not matched to a gene; V was cut back by 4 bases and J by 12 bases. CDR3 bases: TGCGCCAGCAGCACAGGGGAAAGGTTGTACTTC. This encodes CASSTGERLYF.